A single sample is the source of the 8 T cell receptor beta chains below, sequenced in a study of blood T cells in healthy people across ages. Together with a sample-barcoded 5' primer, a J-beta primer mix was included in a second PCR lasting roughly 7 to 11 cycles. TCRdb itself ran the 5' RACE reads through MiXCR, one entry per CDR3 protein. In the table there are some 1.8 million distinct CDR3 sequences, around 40% of which are singletons. Source material: blood. The receptors here all came from a human donor in good health.

The chain uses TRBV12-3 or TRBV12-4 and TRBJ2-3; TRBD1 matches 11 bases. This CDR3 spans 17 amino acids. V gave up 7 bases and J gave up 4 bases; unmatched junction bases: 13. CDR3 loop: CASINLGQGEVADTQYF. DNA of the CDR3: TGTGCCAGCATTAATTTGGGACAGGGGGAAGTAGCAGATACGCAGTATTTT.

The chain links TRBV5-1 to TRBJ1-2; no reliable D call. V shed 1 base and J shed 8 bases, with 15 bases lying between them. Germline CDR1 is SGHRS and CDR2 is YFSETQ. The CDR3 length is 14 residues. The CDR3 protein is CASSLRRSSLGYTF. CDR3 coding DNA: TGCGCCAGCAGCTTGCGCAGAAGTAGTTTAGGCTACACCTTC.

The chain recombines TRBV9 with TRBJ2-3; D ambiguous. The germline gives CDR1 SGDLS, CDR2 YYNGEE. The CDR3 loop spans 16 amino acids. With 6 bases removed from V and 2 bases from J, the gap between germline ends came to 19 bases. CDR3 bases: TGTGCCAGCACACTTGCGATATCGGCGATCACAGATACGCAGTATTTT. It yields the protein CASTLAISAITDTQYF.

A remark on this clonotype: A clone one base away is much larger, so this may be a read error. The V gene is TRBV29-1, the J gene TRBJ2-3; D is uncertain. This CDR3 spans 12 amino acids. Per the germline V gene, CDR1 is SQVTM and CDR2 is ANQGSEA. CDR3 coding DNA: TGCAACGTTGACGGCGAGGAGGATACGCAGTATTTT. Translating gives CNVDGEEDTQYF.

This rearrangement joins TRBV7-2 to TRBJ2-7; D gene ambiguous. Germline-derived CDR1 and CDR2 are SGHTA and FQGNSA. The length of the CDR3 is 14 residues. V shed 5 bases and J shed 5 bases, with 16 bases lying between them. CDR3 DNA sequence: TGTGCCAGCAGCATAACCGGCAGGCTCCACGAGCAGTACTTC. Encoded protein: CASSITGRLHEQYF.

This clonotype was detected only a few times. This chain uses TRBV4-3 with TRBJ2-7, with 9 bases fitting TRBD1. Germline V CDR1 and CDR2: LGHNA, YSLEER. J lost 5 bases, V lost 4 bases, and 9 bases had no gene match. This CDR3 spans 15 amino acids. In DNA, the CDR3 is TGCGCCAGCAGCCCAACACGGGACAGGGTCCACGAGCAGTACTTC. As protein: CASSPTRDRVHEQYF.

This clonotype was detected a few times. The CDR3 DNA is TGTGCCAGCACCTCAGGGGTAGAGACCCAGTACTTC. This codes for CASTSGVETQYF. The rearrangement links TRBV28 to TRBJ2-5; weak D call: TRBD1 (6 bases). Trimming took off 7 bases at V and 4 bases at J, with 10 bases between the two ends. The germline CDR1 and CDR2 sequences are MDHEN and SYDVKM. The CDR3 has 12 amino acids.

The rearrangement joins TRBV4-3 to TRBJ1-2, with D hard to call. Per the germline V gene, CDR1 is LGHNA and CDR2 is YSLEER. V was clipped by 2 bases and J by 2 bases, with 12 bases between them. CDR3 length: 15 residues. The CDR3 nucleotides are TGCGCCAGCAGCCAATCTACAGCATACAACTATGGCTACACCTTC. Encoded protein: CASSQSTAYNYGYTF.